The rows below give T cell receptor beta chains drawn from one sample of a study of patients and donors after allogeneic stem cell transplantation. TCRdb reprocessed the RT-PCR reads with MiXCR, giving one entry per CDR3 protein. Among about 57,000 distinct CDR3 sequences listed, about 14% were seen once. The sample consisted of blood, either unsorted or a sorted T cell fraction (not recorded which). The receptors were sampled from a human donor who was either an allogeneic HSCT recipient or a stem cell or donor lymphocyte infusion donor (not recorded which). It is not recorded whose cells these are; they may come from a transplant donor. Each CDR3 is given with its conserved first and last residue. D genes are given only for firm matches. Size values are once, few and many counts, or a class for expanded clones, and some rows have none.

- | TRBJ1-3 | few | TRBV7-9 | CASSTAIPGNTIYF | TGTGCCAGCAGCACCGCCATCCCTGGAAACACCATATATTTT
- | TRBJ1-6 | many | TRBV12-3/TRBV12-4 | CASSLGVNSPLHF | TGTGCCAGCAGTTTAGGTGTGAATTCACCCCTCCACTTT
TRBD2 | TRBJ2-3 | many | TRBV4-2 | CASSPASGRDNTDTQYF | TGTGCCAGCAGCCCAGCCAGCGGGAGGGATAACACAGATACGCAGTATTTT
TRBD1 | TRBJ1-2 | many | TRBV27 | CASGTLGQYYGYTF | TGTGCCAGCGGGACGTTGGGACAGTACTATGGCTACACCTTC
- | TRBJ2-5 | - | TRBV7-8 | CASSSSTPNRAQYF | TGTGCCAGCAGCTCCTCCACACCTAACAGAGCCCAGTACTTC
- | TRBJ1-2 | many | TRBV7-9 | CASSLLTDHYGYTF | TGTGCCAGCAGCTTATTAACGGACCACTATGGCTACACCTTC
- | TRBJ2-7 | few | TRBV27 | CASKGLAYEQYF | TGTGCCAGCAAGGGTTTGGCCTACGAGCAGTACTTC
- | TRBJ2-7 | few | TRBV10-3 | CAISDRQPNEQYF | TGTGCCATCAGTGATCGACAGCCTAACGAGCAGTACTTC
- | TRBJ1-1 | - | TRBV3-1 | CASSQTPTPATEAFF | TGTGCCAGCAGCCAAACTCCCACCCCCGCCACTGAAGCTTTCTTT
TRBD1 | TRBJ1-1 | many | TRBV5-6 | CASSLVQGGNTEAFF | TGTGCCAGCAGCTTGGTTCAGGGGGGAAACACTGAAGCTTTCTTT
- | TRBJ1-4 | many | TRBV7-9 | CASMRTLATNEKLFF | TGTGCCAGCATGCGGACTCTTGCAACTAATGAAAAACTGTTTTTT
- | TRBJ2-4 | - | TRBV7-2 | CASSLADIQYF | TGTGCCAGCAGCTTAGCGGACATTCAGTACTTC
TRBD2 | TRBJ2-1 | few | TRBV20-1 | CSATRGLAGALGYNEQFF | TGCAGTGCTACCCGAGGACTAGCGGGAGCCCTGGGGTACAATGAGCAGTTCTTC
- | TRBJ2-7 | few | TRBV3-1 | CASSQAGNRDYEQYF | TGTGCCAGCAGCCAAGCCGGGAACAGGGACTACGAGCAGTACTTC
TRBD1 | TRBJ2-3 | few | TRBV20-1 | CSARERETGGLADTQYF | TGCAGTGCTAGAGAGCGGGAAACAGGGGGCTTGGCAGATACGCAGTATTTT
- | TRBJ2-7 | - | TRBV3-1 | CASRLEGKGINEQYF | TGTGCCAGCAGGTTGGAGGGGAAAGGCATAAACGAGCAGTACTTC
TRBD2 | TRBJ2-7 | - | TRBV7-2 | CASSFLAEAYEQYF | TGTGCCAGCAGCTTCCTAGCGGAGGCCTACGAGCAGTACTTC
TRBD2 | TRBJ2-7 | once | TRBV14 | CASSQWPAGYIDEQYF | TGTGCCAGCAGCCAATGGCCAGCGGGATATATAGACGAGCAGTACTTC
TRBD1 | TRBJ1-5 | - | TRBV7-2 | CASSPRTGYQPQHF | TGTGCCAGCAGCCCTCGGACAGGGTATCAGCCCCAGCATTTT
- | TRBJ2-3 | many | TRBV20-1 | CSATTGADTQYF | TGCAGTGCAACGACAGGCGCAGATACGCAGTATTTT
- | TRBJ2-1 | few | TRBV10-2 | CASSEQGGNNEQFF | TGCGCCAGCAGTGAGCAGGGGGGAAACAATGAGCAGTTCTTC
TRBD1 | TRBJ1-6 | - | TRBV11-3 | CASSLSTSGGDSYNSPLHF | TGTGCCAGCAGCTTATCCACCTCAGGGGGGGACTCCTATAATTCACCCCTCCACTTT
TRBD1 | TRBJ2-2 | many | TRBV5-1 | CASSFGTGHTGELFF | TGCGCCAGCAGCTTTGGGACAGGGCACACCGGGGAGCTGTTTTTT
- | TRBJ1-3 | - | TRBV18 | CASSSSGSGNTIYF | TGTGCCAGCTCATCTTCAGGGTCGGGAAACACCATATATTTT
TRBD1 | TRBJ2-5 | - | TRBV5-1 | CASSQGQTQETQYF | TGCGCCAGCAGCCAGGGACAGACTCAAGAGACCCAGTACTTC
- | TRBJ2-3 | few | TRBV29-1 | CSVEATERSTDTQYF | TGCAGCGTTGAGGCCACGGAGCGGAGCACAGATACGCAGTATTTT
- | TRBJ1-1 | many | TRBV20-1 | CSARDEIGPYREAFF | TGCAGTGCTAGAGATGAAATTGGGCCCTACCGAGAAGCTTTCTTT
- | TRBJ1-6 | many | TRBV10-1 | CASSIDFNSPLHF | TGCGCCAGCAGCATCGATTTTAATTCACCCCTCCACTTT
- | TRBJ1-4 | many | TRBV12-3/TRBV12-4 | CASGRGDNEKLFF | TGTGCCAGCGGCCGGGGCGATAATGAAAAACTGTTTTTT
- | TRBJ1-2 | - | TRBV10-3 | CAISELETYGYTF | TGTGCCATCAGTGAGCTGGAGACCTATGGCTACACCTTC
TRBD2 | TRBJ2-3 | many | TRBV4-2 | CASSQESAGGGTSTDTQYF | TGTGCCAGCAGCCAAGAATCCGCGGGAGGGGGAACTAGCACAGATACGCAGTATTTT
TRBD1 | TRBJ2-6 | - | TRBV7-9 | CASSPGTGAHSGANVLTF | TGTGCCAGCAGTCCCGGGACAGGGGCACACTCTGGGGCCAACGTCCTGACTTTC
- | TRBJ1-1 | - | TRBV7-8 | CASSLAEGTEAFF | TGTGCCAGCAGCTTAGCGGAGGGGACTGAAGCTTTCTTT
TRBD1 | TRBJ2-1 | - | TRBV11-3 | CASSTPDRGLEQFF | TGTGCCAGCAGCACTCCAGACAGGGGGCTTGAGCAGTTCTTC
- | TRBJ1-1 | many | TRBV20-1 | CSAREGTLNTEAFF | TGCAGTGCTAGAGAGGGGACATTGAACACTGAAGCTTTCTTT
- | TRBJ1-1 | - | TRBV6-5 | CASSANLLTEAFF | TGTGCCAGCAGTGCAAATTTGCTAACTGAAGCTTTCTTT
- | TRBJ2-7 | few | TRBV5-1 | CASSFHYEQYF | TGCGCCAGCAGCTTCCACTACGAGCAGTACTTC
- | TRBJ1-1 | - | TRBV27 | CASSLAGTYTEAFF | TGTGCCAGCAGTTTGGCAGGGACCTACACTGAAGCTTTCTTT
- | TRBJ2-7 | few | TRBV11-3 | CASSLDGSGYEQYF | TGTGCCAGCAGCTTAGATGGTAGCGGCTACGAGCAGTACTTC
- | TRBJ2-1 | - | TRBV2 | CASRGYNEQFF | TGTGCCAGCCGGGGCTACAATGAGCAGTTCTTC
- | TRBJ1-5 | few | TRBV27 | CASSLGGGSNQPQHF | TGTGCCAGCAGTTTGGGAGGGGGGTCCAATCAGCCCCAGCATTTT
- | TRBJ2-5 | - | TRBV21-1 | CASSNRQGQTQYF | TGTGCCAGCAGCAATAGACAGGGCCAGACCCAGTACTTC
TRBD1 | TRBJ2-1 | many | TRBV7-2 | CASSTGQGWSEQFF | TGTGCCAGCAGCACGGGACAGGGATGGAGTGAGCAGTTCTTC
TRBD1 | TRBJ2-5 | many | TRBV10-2 | CASSVYQQGIQETQYF | TGCGCCAGCAGTGTATACCAACAGGGGATTCAAGAGACCCAGTACTTC